Below, 2 T cell receptor beta chains from the same sample are listed, as sequenced in a study of blood T cell repertoires in COVID-19. Method: immunoSEQ multiplex PCR; TCRdb's copy keeps in-frame clones and lacks some. The sample has about 170,000 clones, about four fifths seen once. The sequenced material came from PBMCs or T cells enriched from blood (not recorded which). These receptors came from a man aged 50-59 years who had recovered from COVID-19.

CDR3 DNA sequence: TGTGCCAGCTCACCAGGACTTGATGGCTACACCTTC. This codes for CASSPGLDGYTF. This chain uses TRBV18 with TRBJ1-2; D gene unclear. V lost 2 bases and J lost 6, with 7 bases in between. This CDR3 region has 12 residues. The germline gives CDR1 KGHSH, CDR2 LQKENI.

The V call is TRBV3-1 (or the pseudogene TRBV3-2), the J call TRBJ2-1; TRBD2 agrees at 8 bases. The length of the CDR3 is 17 residues. Trimming took 0 bases from V and 3 from J; bases not matched to a gene: 7. Looked up from germline, CDR1 is LGHDT and CDR2 is YNNKEL (reference sequence). The CDR3 loop is CASSQDVASGLYNEQFF. The CDR3, as DNA: TGTGCCAGCAGCCAAGACGTGGCTAGCGGGCTCTACAATGAGCAGTTCTTC.